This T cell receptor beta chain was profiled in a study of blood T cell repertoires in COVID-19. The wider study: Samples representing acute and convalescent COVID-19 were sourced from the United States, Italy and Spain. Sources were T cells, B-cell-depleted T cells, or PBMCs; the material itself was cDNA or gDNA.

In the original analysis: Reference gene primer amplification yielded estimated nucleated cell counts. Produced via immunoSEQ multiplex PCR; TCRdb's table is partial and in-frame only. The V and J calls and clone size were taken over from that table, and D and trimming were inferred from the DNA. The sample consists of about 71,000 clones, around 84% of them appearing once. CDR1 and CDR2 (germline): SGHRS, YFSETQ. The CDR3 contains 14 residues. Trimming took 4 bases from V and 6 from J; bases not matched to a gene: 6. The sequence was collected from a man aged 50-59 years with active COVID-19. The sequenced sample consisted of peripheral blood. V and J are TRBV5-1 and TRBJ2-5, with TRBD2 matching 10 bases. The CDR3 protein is CASSGLAGGKTQYF. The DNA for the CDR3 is TGCGCCAGCAGCGGCTTAGCGGGGGGTAAGACCCAGTACTTC.